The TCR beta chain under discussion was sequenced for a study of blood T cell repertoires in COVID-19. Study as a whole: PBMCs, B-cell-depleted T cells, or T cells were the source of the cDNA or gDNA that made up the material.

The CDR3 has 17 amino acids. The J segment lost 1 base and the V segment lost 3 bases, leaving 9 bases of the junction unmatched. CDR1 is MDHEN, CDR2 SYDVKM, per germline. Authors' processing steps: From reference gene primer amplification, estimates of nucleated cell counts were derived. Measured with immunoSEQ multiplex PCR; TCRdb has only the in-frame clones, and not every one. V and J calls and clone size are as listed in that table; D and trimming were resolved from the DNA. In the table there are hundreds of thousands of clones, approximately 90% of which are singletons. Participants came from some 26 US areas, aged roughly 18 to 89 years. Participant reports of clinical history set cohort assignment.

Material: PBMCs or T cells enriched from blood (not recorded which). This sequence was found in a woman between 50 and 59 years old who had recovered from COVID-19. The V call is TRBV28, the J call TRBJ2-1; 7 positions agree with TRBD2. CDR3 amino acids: CASSFPSRLASYNEQFF. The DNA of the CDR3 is TGTGCCAGCAGTTTCCCCTCCCGACTAGCTTCCTACAATGAGCAGTTCTTC.